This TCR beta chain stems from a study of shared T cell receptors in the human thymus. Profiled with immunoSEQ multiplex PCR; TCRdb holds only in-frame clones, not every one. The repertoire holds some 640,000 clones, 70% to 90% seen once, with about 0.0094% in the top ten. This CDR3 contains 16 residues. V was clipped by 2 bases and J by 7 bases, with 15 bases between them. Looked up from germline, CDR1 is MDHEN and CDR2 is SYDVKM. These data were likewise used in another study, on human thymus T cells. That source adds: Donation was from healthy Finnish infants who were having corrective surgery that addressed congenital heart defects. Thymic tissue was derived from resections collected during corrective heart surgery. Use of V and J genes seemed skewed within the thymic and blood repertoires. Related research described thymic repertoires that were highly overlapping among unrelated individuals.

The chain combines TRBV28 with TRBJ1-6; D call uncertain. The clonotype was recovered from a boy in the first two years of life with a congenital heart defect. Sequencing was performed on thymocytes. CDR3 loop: CASSLPGLISNSPLHF. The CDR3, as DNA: TGTGCCAGCAGTTTACCCGGACTGATCAGCAATTCACCCCTCCACTTT.